This TCR beta chain originates from a study of CD8 T cell repertoires and HIV-1 epitope variants. Study in general: Twenty-five autologous and known Gag and Nef epitope variant peptides each stimulated T cells separately.

The CDR3 is made up of 15 amino acids. V shed 4 bases and J shed 6 bases, with 13 bases lying between them. The V gene's germline CDR1 is MNHNS and CDR2 SASEGT. Here immunoSEQ multiplex PCR was the method, and the copy in TCRdb shows in-frame clones only, minus some. The sample lists tens of thousands of clones, 60% to 80% occurring once. This chain connects TRBV6-1 to TRBJ1-6; no reliable D call. The specimen was uncultured baseline CD8+ T cells from peripheral blood mononuclear cells (PBMCs). The sequence was obtained from a male donor with HIV. The CDR3 spells CASSVWRSTNSPLHF. The CDR3 nucleotides read TGTGCCAGCAGTGTGTGGCGGAGTACTAATTCACCCCTCCACTTT.